This entry is about one T cell receptor (beta chain). 60 Vbeta and 13 Jbeta primers were used in PCR. Clones were sequenced by immunoSEQ multiplex PCR, and TCRdb holds only the in-frame ones, with some missing. The sample has 100,000 to 150,000 clones, less than 80% seen once. This specimen comes from a study of cytomegalovirus exposure and HLA in healthy donors. The germline CDR1 and CDR2 sequences are SNHLY and FYNNEI. V lost 7 bases and J lost 12, with 16 bases in between. CDR3 length equals 12 residues. The genes are TRBV2 and TRBJ2-1, with D possibly being TRBD2 (7 bases). The sequence derives from a man aged 40-55 years in good health and CMV-seropositive. Sequenced: PBMCs. The CDR3 is CASTYGGARQFF. In nucleotides, the CDR3 is TGTGCCAGCACCTATGGGGGGGCTCGGCAGTTCTTC. The full variable domain, in which reference TRBV2 and TRBJ2-1 provide the parts outside the CDR3, is EPEVTQTPSHQVTQMGQEVILRCVPISNHLYFYWYRQILGQKVEFLVSFYNNEISEKSEIFDDQFSVERPDGSNFTLKIRSTKLEDSAMYFCASTYGGARQFFGPGTRLTVL.